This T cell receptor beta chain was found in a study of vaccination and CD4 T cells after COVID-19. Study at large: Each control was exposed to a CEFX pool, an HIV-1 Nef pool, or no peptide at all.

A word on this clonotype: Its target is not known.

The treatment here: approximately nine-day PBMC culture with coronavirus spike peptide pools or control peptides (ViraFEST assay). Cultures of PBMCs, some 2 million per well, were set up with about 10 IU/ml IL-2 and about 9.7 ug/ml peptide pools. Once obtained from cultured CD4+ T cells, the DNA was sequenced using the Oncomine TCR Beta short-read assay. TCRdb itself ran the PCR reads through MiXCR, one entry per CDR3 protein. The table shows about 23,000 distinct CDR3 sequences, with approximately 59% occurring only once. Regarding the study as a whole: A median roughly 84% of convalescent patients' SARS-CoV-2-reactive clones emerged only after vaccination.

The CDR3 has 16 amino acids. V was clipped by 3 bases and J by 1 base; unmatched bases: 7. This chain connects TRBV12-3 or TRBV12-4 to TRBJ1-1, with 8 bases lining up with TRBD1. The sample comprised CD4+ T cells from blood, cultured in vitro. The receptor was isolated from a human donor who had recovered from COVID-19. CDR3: CASSFGTGGGNTEAFF. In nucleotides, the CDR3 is TGTGCCAGCAGTTTTGGCACAGGGGGGGGGAACACTGAAGCTTTCTTT.